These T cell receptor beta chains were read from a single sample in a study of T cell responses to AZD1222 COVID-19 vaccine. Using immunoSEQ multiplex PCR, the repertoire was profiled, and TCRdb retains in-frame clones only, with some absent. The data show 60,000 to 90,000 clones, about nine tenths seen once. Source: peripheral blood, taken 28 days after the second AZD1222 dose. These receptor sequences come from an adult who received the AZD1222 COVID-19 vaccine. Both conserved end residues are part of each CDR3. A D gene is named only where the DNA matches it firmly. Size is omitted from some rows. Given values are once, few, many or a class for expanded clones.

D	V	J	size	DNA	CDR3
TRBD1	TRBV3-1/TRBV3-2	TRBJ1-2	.	TGTGCCAGCAGCCGCCCGGGACAGGGGGCCCAAGGCTACACCTTC	CASSRPGQGAQGYTF
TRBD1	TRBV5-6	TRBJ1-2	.	TGTGCCAGCAGCTTGGCTGGACAGGGAGGACTTTATGGCTACACCTTC	CASSLAGQGGLYGYTF
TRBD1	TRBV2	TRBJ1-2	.	TGTGCCAGCAGGCAGAAGGGACAGGGGGCGTCCGGCTACACCTTC	CASRQKGQGASGYTF
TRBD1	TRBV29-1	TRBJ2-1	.	TGCAGCGCAGAAACAGGGGGCCAAGATGGTGAGCAGTTCTTC	CSAETGGQDGEQFF
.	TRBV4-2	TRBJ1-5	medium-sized	TGTGCCAGCAGCCAAGAACGGGGGAGGTTGAATCAGCCCCAGCATTTT	CASSQERGRLNQPQHF
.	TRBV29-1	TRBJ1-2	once	TGCAGCGTTGAAGGCACTTATTATGGCTACACCTTC	CSVEGTYYGYTF
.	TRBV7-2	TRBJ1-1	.	TGTGCCAGCAGCTCGACCATAGTTGCTTTCACTGAAGCTTTCTTT	CASSSTIVAFTEAFF
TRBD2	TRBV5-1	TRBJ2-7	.	TGCGCCAGCAGCCGGACTAGCGGGGGCTCTTCCTACGAGCAGTACTTC	CASSRTSGGSSYEQYF
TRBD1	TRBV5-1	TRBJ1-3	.	TGCGCCAGCAGTACCCAGGGGGCATGGGGAAACACCATATATTTT	CASSTQGAWGNTIYF
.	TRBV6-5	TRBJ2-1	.	TGTGCCAGCTACAGGGATGAGCAGTTCTTC	CASYRDEQFF
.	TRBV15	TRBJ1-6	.	TGTGCCACCAGCAGAGATTGGTCAGGGGCGTCGGTTTTGAATTCACCCCTCCACTTT	CATSRDWSGASVLNSPLHF
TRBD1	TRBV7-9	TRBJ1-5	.	TGTGCCAGCAGCTCTACAGGGGGTAGAGGGCAGCCCCAGCATTTT	CASSSTGGRGQPQHF
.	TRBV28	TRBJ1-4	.	TGTGCCAGTGGGCCTCATAGCGGTGAAAAACTGTTTTTT	CASGPHSGEKLFF
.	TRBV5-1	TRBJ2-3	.	TGCGCCAGCAGCTTGGTCGGGTCCCGTTACACAGATACGCAGTATTTT	CASSLVGSRYTDTQYF
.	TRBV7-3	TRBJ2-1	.	TGTGCCAGCAGCTTACGGGGGGCCTCCAATGAGCAGTTCTTC	CASSLRGASNEQFF
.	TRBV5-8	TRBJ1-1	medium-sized	TGTGCCAGCAGAGACGCGGACTTTATGAACACTGAAGCTTTCTTT	CASRDADFMNTEAFF
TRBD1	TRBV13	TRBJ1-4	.	TGTGCCAGCAGTAGCAAGGGACAGGGCCTTACTAATGAAAAACTGTTTTTT	CASSSKGQGLTNEKLFF
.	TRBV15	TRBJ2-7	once	TGTGCCACCAGCATCAGCAGGGGAGGCGAGCAGTACTTC	CATSISRGGEQYF
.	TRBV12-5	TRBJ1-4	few	TGTGCTAGTTCCCCGCAGGATATAGGAACTAATGAAAAACTGTTTTTT	CASSPQDIGTNEKLFF
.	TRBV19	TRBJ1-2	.	TGTGCCAGTAGTAGGCAAGCTAACTATGGCTACACCTTC	CASSRQANYGYTF
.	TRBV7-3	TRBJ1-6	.	TGTGCCAGCAGCTTAAGTCCCGGCTCACCCCTCCACTTT	CASSLSPGSPLHF
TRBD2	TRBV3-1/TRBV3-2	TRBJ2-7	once	TGTGCCAGCACCCGATCCAGCGGGGCTACCTACGAGCAGTACTTC	CASTRSSGATYEQYF
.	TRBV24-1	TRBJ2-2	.	TGTGCCACCAGTGGGCTCGCGGGCGGGGAGCTGTTTTTT	CATSGLAGGELFF
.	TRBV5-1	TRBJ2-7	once	TGCGCCAGCAGCCCGGGGGCAGGGGCCTTCTACGAGCAGTACTTC	CASSPGAGAFYEQYF
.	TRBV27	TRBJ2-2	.	TGTGCCAGCAGCCCCCAGGGCACCGGGGAGCTGTTTTTT	CASSPQGTGELFF
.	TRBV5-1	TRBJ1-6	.	TGCGCCAGCAGCTTGGGGGGTGGATATTCACCCCTCCACTTT	CASSLGGGYSPLHF
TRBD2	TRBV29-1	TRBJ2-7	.	TGCAGCGTCTCCTTGACTAGCGGGGCCTACGAGCAGTACTTC	CSVSLTSGAYEQYF
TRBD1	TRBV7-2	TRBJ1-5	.	TGTGCCAGCAGCCCAATAGACAGGGGGCGCGATCAGCCCCAGCATTTT	CASSPIDRGRDQPQHF
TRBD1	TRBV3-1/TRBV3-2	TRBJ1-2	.	TGTGCCAGCAGCCAAGATCGGGGCAGGGGGGGGCTTAACTATGGCTACACCTTC	CASSQDRGRGGLNYGYTF
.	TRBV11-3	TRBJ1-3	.	TGTGCCAGCAGGTGGACAGTCTCTGGAAACACCATATATTTT	CASRWTVSGNTIYF
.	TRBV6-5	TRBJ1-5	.	TGTGCCAGCAGTTACTCGCCACAGGGCAGTCAGCCCCAGCATTTT	CASSYSPQGSQPQHF
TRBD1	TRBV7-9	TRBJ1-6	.	TGTGCCAGCAGCCGTTCGGGACAGGGGAATTCACCCCTCCACTTT	CASSRSGQGNSPLHF
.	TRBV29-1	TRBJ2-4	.	TGCAGCGTCGCCGGGGCCGACCTCGGGAACATTCAGTACTTC	CSVAGADLGNIQYF
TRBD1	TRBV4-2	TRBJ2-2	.	TGTGCCAGCAGCCAAGAAGGAGGGGACAGGCCGTTTACCGGGGAGCTGTTTTTT	CASSQEGGDRPFTGELFF
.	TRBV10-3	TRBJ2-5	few	TGTGCCATCGGGGAGTCTCCCCAGTACTTC	CAIGESPQYF
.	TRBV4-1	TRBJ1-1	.	TGCGCCAGCAGCCAAGGAGGGACCGGAGGGACTGAAGCTTTCTTT	CASSQGGTGGTEAFF